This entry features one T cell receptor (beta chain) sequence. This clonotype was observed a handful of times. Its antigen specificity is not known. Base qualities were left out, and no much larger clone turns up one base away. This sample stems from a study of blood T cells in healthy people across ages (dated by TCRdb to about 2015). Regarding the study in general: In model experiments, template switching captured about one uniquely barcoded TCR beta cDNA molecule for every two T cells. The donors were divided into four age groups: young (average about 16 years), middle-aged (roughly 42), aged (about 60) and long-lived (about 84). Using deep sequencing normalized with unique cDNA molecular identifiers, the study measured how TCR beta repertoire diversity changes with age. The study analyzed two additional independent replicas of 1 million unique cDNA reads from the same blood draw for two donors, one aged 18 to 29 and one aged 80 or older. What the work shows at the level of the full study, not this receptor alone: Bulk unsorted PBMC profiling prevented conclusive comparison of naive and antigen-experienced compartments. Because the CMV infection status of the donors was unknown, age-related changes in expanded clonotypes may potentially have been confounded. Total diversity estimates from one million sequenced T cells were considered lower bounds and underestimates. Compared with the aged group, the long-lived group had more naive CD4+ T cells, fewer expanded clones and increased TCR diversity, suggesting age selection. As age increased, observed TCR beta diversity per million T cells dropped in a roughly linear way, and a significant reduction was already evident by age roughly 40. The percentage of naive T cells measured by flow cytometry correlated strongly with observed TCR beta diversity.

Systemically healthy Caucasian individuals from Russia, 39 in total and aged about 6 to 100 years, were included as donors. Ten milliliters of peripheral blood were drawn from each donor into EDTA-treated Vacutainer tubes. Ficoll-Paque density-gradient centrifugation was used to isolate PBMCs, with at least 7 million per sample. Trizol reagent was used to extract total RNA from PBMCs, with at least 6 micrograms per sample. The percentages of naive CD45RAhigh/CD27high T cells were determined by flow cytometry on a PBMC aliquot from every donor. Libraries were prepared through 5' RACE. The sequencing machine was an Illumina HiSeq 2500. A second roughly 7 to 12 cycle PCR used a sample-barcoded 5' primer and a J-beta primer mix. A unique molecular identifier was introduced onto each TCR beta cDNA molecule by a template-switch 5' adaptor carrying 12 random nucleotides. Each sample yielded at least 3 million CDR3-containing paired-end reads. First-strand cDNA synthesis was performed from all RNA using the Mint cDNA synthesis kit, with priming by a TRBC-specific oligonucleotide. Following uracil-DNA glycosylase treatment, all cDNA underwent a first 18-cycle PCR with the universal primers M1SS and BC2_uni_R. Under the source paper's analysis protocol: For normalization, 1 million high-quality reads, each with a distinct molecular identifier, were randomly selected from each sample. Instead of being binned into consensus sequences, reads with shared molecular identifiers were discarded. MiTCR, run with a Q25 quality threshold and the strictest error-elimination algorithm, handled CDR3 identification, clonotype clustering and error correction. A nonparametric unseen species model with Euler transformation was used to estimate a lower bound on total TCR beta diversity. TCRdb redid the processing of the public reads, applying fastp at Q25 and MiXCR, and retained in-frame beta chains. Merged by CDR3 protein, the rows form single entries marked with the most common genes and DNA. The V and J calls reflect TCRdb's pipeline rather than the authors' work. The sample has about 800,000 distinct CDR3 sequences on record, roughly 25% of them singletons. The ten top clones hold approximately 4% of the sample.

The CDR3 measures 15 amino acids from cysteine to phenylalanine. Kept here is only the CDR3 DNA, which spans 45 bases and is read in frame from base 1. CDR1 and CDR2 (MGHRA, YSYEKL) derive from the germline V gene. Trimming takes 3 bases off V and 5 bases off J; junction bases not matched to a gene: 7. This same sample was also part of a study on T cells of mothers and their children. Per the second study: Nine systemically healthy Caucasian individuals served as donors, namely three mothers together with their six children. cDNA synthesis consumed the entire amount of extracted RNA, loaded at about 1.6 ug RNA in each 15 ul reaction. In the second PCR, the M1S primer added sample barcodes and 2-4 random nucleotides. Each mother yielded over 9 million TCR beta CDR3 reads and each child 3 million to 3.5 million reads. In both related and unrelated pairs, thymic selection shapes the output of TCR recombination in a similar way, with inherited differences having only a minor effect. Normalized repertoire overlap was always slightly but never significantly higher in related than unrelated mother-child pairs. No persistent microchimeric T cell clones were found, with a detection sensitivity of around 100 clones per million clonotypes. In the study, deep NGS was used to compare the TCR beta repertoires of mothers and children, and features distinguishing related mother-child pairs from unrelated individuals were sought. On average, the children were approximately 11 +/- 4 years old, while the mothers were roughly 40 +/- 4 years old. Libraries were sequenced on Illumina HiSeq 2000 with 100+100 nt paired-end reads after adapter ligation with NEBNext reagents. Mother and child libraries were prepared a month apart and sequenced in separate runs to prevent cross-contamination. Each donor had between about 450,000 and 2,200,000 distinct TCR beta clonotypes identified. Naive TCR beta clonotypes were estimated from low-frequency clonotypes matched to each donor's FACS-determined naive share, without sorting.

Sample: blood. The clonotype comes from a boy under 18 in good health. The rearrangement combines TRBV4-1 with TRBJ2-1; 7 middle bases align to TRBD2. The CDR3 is CASSHTSVPHNEQFF. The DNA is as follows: TGCGCCAGCAGCCACACTAGCGTGCCCCACAATGAGCAGTTCTTC.